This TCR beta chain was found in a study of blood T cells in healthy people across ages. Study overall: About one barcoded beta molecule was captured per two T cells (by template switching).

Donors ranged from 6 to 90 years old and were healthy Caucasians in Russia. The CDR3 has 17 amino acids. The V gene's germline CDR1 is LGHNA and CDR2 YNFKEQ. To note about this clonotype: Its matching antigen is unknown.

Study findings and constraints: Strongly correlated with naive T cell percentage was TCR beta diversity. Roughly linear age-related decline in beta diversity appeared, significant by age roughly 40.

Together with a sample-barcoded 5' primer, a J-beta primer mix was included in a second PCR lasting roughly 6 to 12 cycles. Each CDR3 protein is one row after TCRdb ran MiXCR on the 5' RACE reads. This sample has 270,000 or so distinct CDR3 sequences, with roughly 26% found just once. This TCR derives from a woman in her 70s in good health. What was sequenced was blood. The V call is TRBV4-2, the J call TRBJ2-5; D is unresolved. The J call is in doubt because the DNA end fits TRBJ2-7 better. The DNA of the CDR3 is TGTGCCAGCAGCCAAGTGTTTCTGGCGGACGAAACCTACGAGCAGTACTTC. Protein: CASSQVFLADETYEQYF.